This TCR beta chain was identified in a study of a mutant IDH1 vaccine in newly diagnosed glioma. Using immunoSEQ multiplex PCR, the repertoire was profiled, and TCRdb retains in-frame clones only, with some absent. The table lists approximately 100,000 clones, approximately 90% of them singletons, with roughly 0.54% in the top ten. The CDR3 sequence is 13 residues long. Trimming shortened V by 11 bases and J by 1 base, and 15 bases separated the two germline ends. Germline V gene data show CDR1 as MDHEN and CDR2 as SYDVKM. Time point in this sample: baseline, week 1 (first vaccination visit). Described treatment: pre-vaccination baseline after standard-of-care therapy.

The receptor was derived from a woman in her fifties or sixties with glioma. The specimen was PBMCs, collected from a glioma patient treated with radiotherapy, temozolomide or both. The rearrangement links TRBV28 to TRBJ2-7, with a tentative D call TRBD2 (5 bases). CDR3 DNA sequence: TGTGCCTCCCGGCCAACTAGTTCCTACGAGCAGTACTTC. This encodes CASRPTSSYEQYF. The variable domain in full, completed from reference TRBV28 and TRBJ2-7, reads DVKVTQSSRYLVKRTGEKVFLECVQDMDHENMFWYRQDPGLGLRLIYFSYDVKMKEKGDIPEGYSVSREKKERFSLILESASTNQTSMYLCASRPTSSYEQYFGPGTRLTVT.